These T cell receptor beta chains were read from a single sample in a study of cytomegalovirus exposure and HLA in healthy donors. The data were produced by immunoSEQ multiplex PCR, yet TCRdb's version contains in-frame clones alone and is incomplete. The data hold 110,000 to 150,000 clones, with over 65% observed a single time. The sequenced sample consisted of PBMCs. These receptors came from a female donor in good health and CMV-seronegative. CDR3s include the opening cysteine and the closing phenylalanine or tryptophan. The D gene is left open where the match is weak. Expanded clones get a size class; other rows say once, few or many, or leave the size out.

size	V	D	J	DNA	CDR3
.	TRBV28	.	TRBJ1-2	TGTGCCAGCAGTTCCGCGCCGGGACTAAAAGGCTACACCTTC	CASSSAPGLKGYTF
once	TRBV9	.	TRBJ2-1	TGTGCCAGCAGCGGCTACCGCAATGAGCAGTTCTTC	CASSGYRNEQFF
few	TRBV5-1	TRBD1	TRBJ1-2	TGCGCCAGCAGCCAACCGGGACAGAACTATGGCTACACCTTC	CASSQPGQNYGYTF
.	TRBV7-2	TRBD1	TRBJ2-7	TGTGCCAGCAGCTTCTCGACAGGGCGACTCGAGCAGTACTTC	CASSFSTGRLEQYF
.	TRBV29-1	TRBD2	TRBJ2-3	TGCAGCGTTGAGAAGTCCGGGACTAGGAGAGATACGCAGTATTTT	CSVEKSGTRRDTQYF
.	TRBV18	.	TRBJ2-5	TGTGCCAGCTCACTACAGGGTGGAGAGACCCAGTACTTC	CASSLQGGETQYF
.	TRBV28	.	TRBJ2-1	TGTGCCAGCAGTTTTCTCCAGGGATTCTACAATGAGCAGTTCTTC	CASSFLQGFYNEQFF
.	TRBV7-2	TRBD1	TRBJ2-5	TGTGCCAGCAGCCCCGGGCAGGGGGTTTCTTGGGAGACCCAGTACTTC	CASSPGQGVSWETQYF
.	TRBV11-2	.	TRBJ2-1	TGTGCCAGCAGTCCCCTCGGACTTAGGGTGAGGGAGCGGTTCTTC	CASSPLGLRVRERFF
.	TRBV29-1	TRBD2	TRBJ2-1	TGCAGCGTTGGGGGGGGGATCGATGAGCAGTTCTTC	CSVGGGIDEQFF
.	TRBV28	TRBD2	TRBJ2-3	TGTGCCAGCAGTTTAGGACTAGCAAAAACGCAGTATTTT	CASSLGLAKTQYF
.	TRBV28	TRBD2	TRBJ2-2	TGTGCCAGCAGCCCGTCGGGGGGGCTTCCCGGGGAGCTGTTTTTT	CASSPSGGLPGELFF
few	TRBV7-3	TRBD1	TRBJ2-1	TGTGCCAGCAGCTCGGGACAGGGTTCCTACAATGAGCAGTTCTTC	CASSSGQGSYNEQFF
.	TRBV27	.	TRBJ2-3	TGTGCCAGCAGTCGGCGGAGTGACGCCGTTCTCTCCTCAGATACGCAGTATTTT	CASSRRSDAVLSSDTQYF
.	TRBV19	.	TRBJ2-7	TGTGCCAGTAGTATCGAGAGGGGGTACGAGCAGTACTTC	CASSIERGYEQYF
.	TRBV4-2	.	TRBJ2-6	TGTGCCAGCAGCCAAAAAACAGATGGGTGGCCTGGGGCCAACGTCCTGACTTTC	CASSQKTDGWPGANVLTF
.	TRBV7-2	.	TRBJ1-5	TGTGCCAGCAGCCGGGGGACTATAATGAGTCAGCCCCAGCATTTT	CASSRGTIMSQPQHF
.	TRBV19	.	TRBJ1-1	TGTGCCAGTAGTATAGATCTGCGGGGCTACACTGAAGCTTTCTTT	CASSIDLRGYTEAFF
.	TRBV27	TRBD1	TRBJ2-3	TGTGCCAGCAGTTCCCGCAGGGGGCCTCATCCAGATACGCAGTATTTT	CASSSRRGPHPDTQYF
.	TRBV19	.	TRBJ2-3	TGTGCCAGTTTTGGCGGTAGCACAGATACGCAGTATTTT	CASFGGSTDTQYF
.	TRBV28	TRBD1	TRBJ1-2	TGTGCCAGCAGTTCCCAGGGGGCGCTTGGCTACACCTTC	CASSSQGALGYTF
.	TRBV7-8	.	TRBJ2-1	TGTGCCAGCAGCTTAGGGACCAGGGGTTTTGGCTACAATGAGCAGTTCTTC	CASSLGTRGFGYNEQFF
few	TRBV28	TRBD1	TRBJ1-2	TGTGCCAGCAGCACAGGGGGCGCAAACTATGGCTACACCTTC	CASSTGGANYGYTF
.	TRBV7-9	.	TRBJ1-3	TGTGCCAGCAGCTTAGGTCAGGCTTCTGGAAACACCATATATTTT	CASSLGQASGNTIYF
.	TRBV4-2	TRBD2	TRBJ2-3	TGTGCCAGCAGCCAAGATGCTGTTTTAGCGGGGCCGGGGGAGCAGTATTTT	CASSQDAVLAGPGEQYF
.	TRBV5-4	.	TRBJ2-3	TGTGCCAGCAACTTAGGGGGAAAGGCAGATACGCAGTATTTT	CASNLGGKADTQYF
.	TRBV28	.	TRBJ1-5	TGTGCCAGCAGTCATCCGAGTAGTCGGGGTTGGTGGCAGCCCCAGCATTTT	CASSHPSSRGWWQPQHF
.	TRBV30	.	TRBJ2-7	TGTGCCTGGAGGACAGATTACGAGCAGTACTTC	CAWRTDYEQYF
.	TRBV9	.	TRBJ2-7	TGTGCCAGCAGCCCCCCGGGGAGCTACGAGCAGTACTTC	CASSPPGSYEQYF
.	TRBV27	.	TRBJ2-7	TGTGCCAGCAGCCGACGGACAGTTGGCGAGCAGTACTTC	CASSRRTVGEQYF
once	TRBV7-6	TRBD2	TRBJ2-1	TGTGCCAGCAGCTTCCGACTAGCCGGGTTTGAGCAGTTCTTC	CASSFRLAGFEQFF
.	TRBV27	.	TRBJ1-4	TGTGCCAGCAGGGACAGAGCTAATGAAAAACTGTTTTTT	CASRDRANEKLFF
.	TRBV5-4	.	TRBJ1-1	TGTGCCAGCAGCCCCCCAGGAAACACTGAAGCTTTCTTT	CASSPPGNTEAFF
.	TRBV11-3	TRBD2	TRBJ2-4	TGTGCCAGCAGCTCCGGGGAGGGGAACATTCAGTACTTC	CASSSGEGNIQYF
.	TRBV7-9	.	TRBJ2-1	TGTGCCAGCACCCCTGCCCTGCGAGTCTCCTACAATGAGCAGTTCTTC	CASTPALRVSYNEQFF
few	TRBV5-1	.	TRBJ1-2	TGCGCCAGCGGACGCGGGGGCACAAATACCCCCACTGATGGCTACACCTTC	CASGRGGTNTPTDGYTF
.	TRBV27	.	TRBJ1-1	TGTGCCAGCAGTCTTATGGACACCACTGAAGCTTTCTTT	CASSLMDTTEAFF
.	TRBV2	.	TRBJ2-3	TGTGCCAGCAGGAAGGGAGTAGCGGTTACAGATACGCAGTATTTT	CASRKGVAVTDTQYF
.	TRBV27	.	TRBJ1-2	TGTGCCAGCAGTTTATCCGGGGATAGTGGCTACACCTTC	CASSLSGDSGYTF
.	TRBV5-4	.	TRBJ2-1	TGTGCCAGCAGCTTGGGAACTAGGAGCTCCTACAATGAGCAGTTCTTC	CASSLGTRSSYNEQFF
.	TRBV6-4	.	TRBJ2-1	TGTGCCAGCTCAAGGACCGCGGGGTCCTACAATGAGCAGTTCTTC	CASSRTAGSYNEQFF
.	TRBV9	.	TRBJ1-1	TGTGCCAGCAGCGCTCGGAGTGGCACTGAAGCTTTCTTT	CASSARSGTEAFF
.	TRBV5-1	TRBD1	TRBJ2-7	TGCGCCAGCAGCCCGGGACAGGGAGCCTACGAGCAGTACTTC	CASSPGQGAYEQYF
.	TRBV10-3	.	TRBJ2-5	TGTGCCACAGGGGGAGGCCTCCAAGAGACCCAGTACTTC	CATGGGLQETQYF
.	TRBV6-4	.	TRBJ2-3	TGTGCCAGCAGTGACCAAGAGGCGGGCACAGATACGCAGTATTTT	CASSDQEAGTDTQYF
.	TRBV10-1	.	TRBJ2-1	TGCGCCAGCATGCGGACTGCCCTACCGGAGCAGTTCTTC	CASMRTALPEQFF
.	TRBV7-2	.	TRBJ1-1	TGTGCCAGCAGCTTATGGGGCAGCAGAGGCACTGAAGCTTTCTTT	CASSLWGSRGTEAFF
.	TRBV28	.	TRBJ2-3	TGTGCCAGCAGTTTACTCTTAGATACGCAGTATTTT	CASSLLLDTQYF
once	TRBV11-2	TRBD2	TRBJ2-7	TGTGCCAGCAGCTTACCCCGACTAGCGGGAGTCAGGGAGCAGTACTTC	CASSLPRLAGVREQYF
.	TRBV4-1	TRBD2	TRBJ2-3	TGCGCCAGCAGCCAAGATTCGAGACTAGCGACAGATACGCAGTATTTT	CASSQDSRLATDTQYF
.	TRBV7-3	TRBD2	TRBJ2-1	TGTGCCAGCAGCGGGCCGGGACTAGCGGCCTACAATGAGCAGTTCTTC	CASSGPGLAAYNEQFF
.	TRBV2	.	TRBJ1-2	TGTGCCAGCAGTCAGACAGTAGCTAACTATGGCTACACCTTC	CASSQTVANYGYTF
.	TRBV18	.	TRBJ1-1	TGTGCCAGCTCACCATTACACCAGAACACTGAAGCTTTCTTT	CASSPLHQNTEAFF